The next 3 T cell receptor beta chains were all read from a single sample in a study of shared clonotypes between healthy human individuals. Only in-frame clones appear in the TCRdb table, and some are missing; sequencing was by immunoSEQ multiplex PCR. Of around 2.1 million clones listed, approximately 94% were seen once; the top ten hold 1.7%. Terminally differentiated effector memory CD45RA+ cells were left out of the naive CD8 fraction, which was CD45RO-negative and positively selected for CCR7. Input material: naive CD8+ T cells from PBMCs. Receptors were obtained from a man aged 18 to 30 in good health. Some clones in this sample may be carry-over from other donors' samples.

This sequence joins TRBV6-5 and TRBJ2-5; TRBD1 agrees at 10 bases. Trimming removed 2 bases from V and 3 bases from J; junction bases left unmatched: 3. This CDR3 has 15 residues. Germline V gives CDR1 MNHEY, CDR2 SVGAGI. Written as DNA, the CDR3 is TGTGCCAGCAGTTACGCGACAGGGGGCGAAGAGACCCAGTACTTC. Translating it yields CASSYATGGEETQYF.

The chain joins TRBV2 to TRBJ2-7, with a tentative D call TRBD1 (6 bases). Germline CDR1 and CDR2: SNHLY and FYNNEI. Trimming pared 9 bases from V and 6 bases from J, leaving 18 bases between. The CDR3 length is 13 residues. The chain's CDR3 is CASMRDIRSEQYF. CDR3 DNA sequence: TGTGCCAGTATGAGGGACATCCGATCCGAGCAGTACTTC.

The table lists this clone with a few counts. The chain uses TRBV25-1 and TRBJ1-1, with D unresolved. The V and J ends lost 1 base and 6 bases respectively, with 9 bases between them. CDR3 length: 13 residues. Germline V CDR1 and CDR2: MGHDK, SYGVNS. CDR3 in DNA: TGTGCCAGCAGTGAATTGGTGGGGTCTGAAGCTTTCTTT. Protein product: CASSELVGSEAFF.